These T cell receptor beta chains were read from a single sample in a study of Tregs in tolerant kidney transplant recipients. The protocol was immunoSEQ multiplex PCR, while the TCRdb copy is restricted to in-frame clones and leaves out a portion. Among about 77,000 clones listed, under 98% were seen once. The sample was CD4+ T cells from blood, taken before the transplant. The receptors originated from a human donor who received a combined kidney and bone marrow transplant. Each CDR3 is given with its conserved first and last residue. Each record gives: clone size, D gene, CDR3 length, J gene, V gene, CDR3 DNA, CDR3 protein. The D gene is left open where the match is weak. For some rows the clone size is stated as once, few or many, or as a class when expanded; others skip it.

>NA|NA|13|TRBJ1-1|TRBV7-2
TGTGCCAGCTCCGAGACTGGGAACACTGAAGCTTTCTTT
CASSETGNTEAFF
>NA|NA|13|TRBJ2-4|TRBV29-1
TGCAGCGTTGAACGTCGGGGGGCGGACATTCAGTACTTC
CSVERRGADIQYF
>once|TRBD1|14|TRBJ1-2|TRBV4-1
TGCGCCAGCAGGAGGACAGGGAGGGACTATGGCTACACCTTC
CASRRTGRDYGYTF
>NA|NA|19|TRBJ1-4|TRBV6-4
TGTGCCAGCAGTGACCCACTGCATTCCTTACAGGGTTTGAATGAAAAACTGTTTTTT
CASSDPLHSLQGLNEKLFF
>NA|NA|15|TRBJ2-5|TRBV7-6
TGTGCCAGCAGCCACCGACAAACCCAGGGTAAGACCCAGTACTTC
CASSHRQTQGKTQYF
>NA|NA|17|TRBJ2-5|TRBV7-9
TGTGCCAGCAGCCACGGTAAAGGGGCATGGGGCCAAGAGACCCAGTACTTC
CASSHGKGAWGQETQYF
>NA|NA|13|TRBJ2-4|TRBV7-2
TGTGCCAGCAGTTCCGCGGGGCCTGGGATTCAGTACTTC
CASSSAGPGIQYF
>NA|TRBD2|13|TRBJ2-1|TRBV6-4
TGTGCCAGCAGATTTAGCGGGGGGACTGAGCAGTTCTTC
CASRFSGGTEQFF
>once|NA|18|TRBJ1-1|TRBV18
TGTGCCAGCTCACCACAAGCGGGACCCGAGGGTATGAACACTGAAGCTTTCTTT
CASSPQAGPEGMNTEAFF
>NA|NA|11|TRBJ2-7|TRBV5-4
TGTGCCAGCAGCTCGTCTTACGAGCAGTACTTC
CASSSSYEQYF
>once|TRBD2|15|TRBJ2-1|TRBV7-2
TGTGCCAGCAGCATAAGCGGGGGGCCGAACAATGAGCAGTTCTTC
CASSISGGPNNEQFF
>NA|NA|16|TRBJ2-2|TRBV5-4
TGTGCCAGCAGCGTGCGGCCCAACTTAAACACCGGGGAGCTGTTTTTT
CASSVRPNLNTGELFF
>NA|TRBD1|13|TRBJ2-5|TRBV18
TGTGCCAGCTCCAGGGACAGACAAGAGACCCAGTACTTC
CASSRDRQETQYF
>NA|TRBD2|15|TRBJ2-1|TRBV2
TGTGCCAGCAGGCGCGGACTAGCGGAGTACAATGAGCAGTTCTTC
CASRRGLAEYNEQFF
>NA|TRBD1|19|TRBJ2-6|TRBV7-2
TGTGCCAGCAGCCCCAGGGTAGGGGGCGCTCCTTCTGGGGCCAACGTCCTGACTTTC
CASSPRVGGAPSGANVLTF
>NA|NA|12|TRBJ1-5|TRBV18
TGTGCCAGCTCACCACCCGATCAGCCCCAGCATTTT
CASSPPDQPQHF
>NA|TRBD2|16|TRBJ2-5|TRBV7-7
TGTGCCAGCAGCCTCGCCGGGCGAGCGGGGAGAAAGACCCAGTACTTC
CASSLAGRAGRKTQYF
>NA|TRBD1|15|TRBJ2-2|TRBV5-1
TGCGCCAGCACCCCGGACAGGGTGGGCACCGGGGAGCTGTTTTTT
CASTPDRVGTGELFF
>NA|NA|13|TRBJ1-6|TRBV6-5
TGTGCCAGCAGTTTATCAGGGAATTCACCCCTCCACTTT
CASSLSGNSPLHF
>NA|TRBD2|16|TRBJ2-7|TRBV5-1
TGCGCCAGCAGCTTGGCGGGACGGGAGGGACGCTACGAGCAGTACTTC
CASSLAGREGRYEQYF
>NA|NA|16|TRBJ1-2|TRBV18
TGTGCCAGCTCACCGATGGAGAGGGCGCGGAACTATGGCTACACCTTC
CASSPMERARNYGYTF
>NA|NA|13|TRBJ1-5|TRBV2
TGTGCCAGCAGGGCTGAGGGCAATCAGCCCCAGCATTTT
CASRAEGNQPQHF